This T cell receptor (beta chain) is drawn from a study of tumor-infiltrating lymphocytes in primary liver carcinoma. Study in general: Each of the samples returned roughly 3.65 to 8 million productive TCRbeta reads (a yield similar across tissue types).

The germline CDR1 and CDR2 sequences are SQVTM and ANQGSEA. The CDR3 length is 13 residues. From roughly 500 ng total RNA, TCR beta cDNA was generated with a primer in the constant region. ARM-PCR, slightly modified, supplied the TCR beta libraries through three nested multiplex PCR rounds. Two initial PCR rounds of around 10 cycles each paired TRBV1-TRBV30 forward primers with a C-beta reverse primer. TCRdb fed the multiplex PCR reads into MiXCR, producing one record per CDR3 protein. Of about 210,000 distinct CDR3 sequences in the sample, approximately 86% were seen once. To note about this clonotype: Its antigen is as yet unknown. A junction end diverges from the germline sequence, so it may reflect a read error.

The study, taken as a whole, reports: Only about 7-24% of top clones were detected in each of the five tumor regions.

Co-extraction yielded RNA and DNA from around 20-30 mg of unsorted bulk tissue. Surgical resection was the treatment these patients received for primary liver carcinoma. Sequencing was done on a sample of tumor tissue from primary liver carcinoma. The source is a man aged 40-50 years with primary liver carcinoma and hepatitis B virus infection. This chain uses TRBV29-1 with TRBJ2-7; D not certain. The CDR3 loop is CSVAPIGLHERYF. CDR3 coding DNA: TGCAGCGTTGCCCCGATAGGGCTCCATGAGCGGTACTTC.